A selection of T cell receptor beta chains follows, all from one sample in a study of cytomegalovirus exposure and HLA in healthy donors. Sequencing used immunoSEQ multiplex PCR; TCRdb keeps in-frame clones, though not all of them. The sample holds over 90,000 clones, around four fifths seen once. The sample comprised PBMCs. The receptors here all came from a man aged 35-49 years in good health and CMV-seronegative. CDR3s include the opening cysteine and the closing phenylalanine or tryptophan. A D gene is named only where the DNA matches it firmly. Size tells how often a clone was seen (once, few, many) or the class of an expanded clone, and some rows leave it out.

>TRBV6-1|-|TRBJ2-7|TRBD1|17
CASSERTPGTGAPEQYF
TGTGCCAGCAGTGAAAGGACTCCCGGGACAGGGGCCCCGGAGCAGTACTTC
>TRBV7-7|-|TRBJ1-4|TRBD1|15
CASSLGDRLNEKLFF
TGTGCTAGCAGCTTAGGGGACAGACTTAATGAAAAACTGTTTTTT
>TRBV29-1|-|TRBJ2-3|-|13
CSVAPGHSDTQYF
TGCAGCGTCGCCCCTGGGCATAGTGATACGCAGTATTTT
>TRBV29-1|-|TRBJ1-1|TRBD1|15
CSVGQGVWENTEAFF
TGCAGCGTCGGACAGGGGGTCTGGGAGAACACTGAAGCTTTCTTT
>TRBV7-8|-|TRBJ1-2|TRBD1|17
CAPPIGTGPFGDYGYTF
TGTGCTCCTCCGATTGGGACAGGGCCGTTTGGTGACTATGGCTACACCTTC
>TRBV6-5|-|TRBJ1-4|-|14
CASTLRQGGEKLFF
TGTGCCAGCACTTTACGGCAGGGCGGTGAAAAACTGTTTTTT
>TRBV5-1|-|TRBJ1-6|-|16
CASSLTLGGNNSPLHF
TGCGCCAGCAGCTTGACCCTGGGAGGAAATAATTCACCCCTCCACTTT
>TRBV27|-|TRBJ1-3|-|11
CASSSGNTIYF
TGTGCCAGCAGTTCGGGAAACACCATATATTTT
>TRBV19|-|TRBJ1-5|TRBD1|16
CASSIVGQGAYQPQHF
TGTGCCAGTAGTATCGTGGGACAGGGGGCATATCAGCCCCAGCATTTT
>TRBV2|-|TRBJ1-5|TRBD1|17
CASSEARDSLVGQPQHF
TGTGCCAGCAGTGAAGCAAGGGACAGCTTAGTCGGACAGCCCCAGCATTTT
>TRBV7-2|-|TRBJ1-5|-|14
CASSPAQGRQPQHF
TGTGCCAGCAGCCCAGCCCAGGGAAGGCAGCCCCAGCATTTT
>TRBV7-3|-|TRBJ2-2|-|13
CASSPTDTGELFF
TGTGCCAGCAGCCCCACAGACACCGGGGAGCTGTTTTTT
>TRBV4-1|-|TRBJ2-6|-|16
CASSQDRGSGANVLTF
TGCGCCAGCAGCCAAGATCGAGGCTCTGGGGCCAACGTCCTGACTTTC
>TRBV30|-|TRBJ2-7|-|14
CAWISKINYYEQYF
TGTGCCTGGATCTCAAAGATTAACTACTACGAGCAGTACTTC
>TRBV19|-|TRBJ1-2|TRBD1|14
CASSFNRGVDGYTF
TGTGCCAGTAGTTTTAACAGGGGAGTGGATGGCTACACCTTC
>TRBV15|-|TRBJ2-5|-|15
CATSRAVQVEETQYF
TGTGCCACCAGCAGAGCTGTACAGGTGGAAGAGACCCAGTACTTC
>TRBV20-1|-|TRBJ2-7|-|11
CSAGRAYEQYF
TGCAGTGCTGGCAGGGCCTACGAGCAGTACTTC
>TRBV27|-|TRBJ2-5|TRBD2|16
CASTQGLAGGRETQYF
TGTGCCAGCACTCAAGGACTAGCGGGGGGGCGTGAGACCCAGTACTTC
>TRBV18|once|TRBJ2-7|TRBD2|16
CASSPRGTSKAYEQYF
TGTGCCAGCTCACCACGAGGGACTAGCAAGGCCTACGAGCAGTACTTC
>TRBV6-1|-|TRBJ1-1|-|13
CASKLSGNTEAFF
TGTGCCAGTAAGCTGAGTGGGAACACTGAAGCTTTCTTT